This entry is about one T cell receptor beta chain. As yet, its antigen is unknown. The data originate from a study of OX40 agonist ivuxolimab in advanced cancers. Across the study: Six ivuxolimab dose levels, 0.01 to 10 mg/kg, were given intravenously every 2 weeks.

Study results and limitations: Partial responders at 0.1-3.0 mg/kg showed near-lowest clonal expansion.

Using immunoSEQ multiplex PCR, the repertoire was profiled, and TCRdb retains in-frame clones only, with some absent. The sample lists 72,000 or so clones, about 85% occurring once. CDR3 length: 16 amino acids. The germline V gene encodes CDR1 MNHEY and CDR2 SVGAGI. J lost 5 bases, V lost 2 bases, and 9 bases had no gene match. The sequence came from an adult with an advanced solid tumor such as melanoma, head and neck, liver or kidney cancer. The chain links TRBV6-5 to TRBJ1-5; 7 bases match TRBD1. Sequences were derived from CD4+ or CD8+ T cells sorted from blood, sampled in a trial of the OX40 agonist ivuxolimab. The CDR3 is CASSYGGWQGDQPQHF. In nucleotides, the CDR3 is TGTGCCAGCAGTTACGGGGGGTGGCAGGGGGATCAGCCCCAGCATTTT.